The source of this TCR beta chain is a study of cytomegalovirus exposure and HLA in healthy donors. The PCR was carried out with 60 Vbeta primers and 13 Jbeta primers. Repertoires were generated with immunoSEQ multiplex PCR, while TCRdb's copy carries only in-frame clones and drops some. The sample records around 130,000 clones, around 83% being singletons. Study-wide results and limits: There were three CMV-associated chains whose specificity for CMV antigens was confirmed in vitro. Researchers left out some V segments, among them TRBV6-2 and TRBV6-3, as indistinguishable. In a later analysis, donors in an Asian-associated ancestry cluster reportedly had fewer N-insertions in productive TCRs than the cohort mean.

With regard to this clone: Its antigen remains unidentified.

V was shortened by 2 bases and J by 7 bases, with 12 bases between the two germline ends. The CDR3 is 13 amino acids. The germline V gene has CDR1 SGHTA and CDR2 FQGNSA. The sample taken for sequencing was PBMCs. The sequence came from a girl aged 2 to 10 in good health and CMV-seronegative. This chain joins TRBV7-2 and TRBJ2-7; tentative D call: TRBD2 (6 bases). CDR3 DNA sequence: TGTGCCAGCAGCTTACCACCCGCGGGGGAGCAGTACTTC. This translates into CASSLPPAGEQYF.